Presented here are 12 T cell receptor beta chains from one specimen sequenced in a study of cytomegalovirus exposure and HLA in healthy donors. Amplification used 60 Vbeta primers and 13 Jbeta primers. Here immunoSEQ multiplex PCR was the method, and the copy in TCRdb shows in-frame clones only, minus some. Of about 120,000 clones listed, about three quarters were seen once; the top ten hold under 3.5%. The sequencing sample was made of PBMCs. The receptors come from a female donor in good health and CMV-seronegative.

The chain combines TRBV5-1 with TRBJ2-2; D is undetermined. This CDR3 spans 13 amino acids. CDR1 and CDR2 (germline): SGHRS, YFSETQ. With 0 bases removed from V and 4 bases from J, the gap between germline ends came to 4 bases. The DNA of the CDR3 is TGCGCCAGCAGCTTGGACGGCACCGGGGAGCTGTTTTTT. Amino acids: CASSLDGTGELFF.

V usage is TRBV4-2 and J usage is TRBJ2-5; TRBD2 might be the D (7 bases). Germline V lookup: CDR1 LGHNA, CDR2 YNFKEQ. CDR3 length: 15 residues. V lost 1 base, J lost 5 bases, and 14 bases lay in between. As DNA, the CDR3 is TGTGCCAGCAGCCAAGCGGGGGGCTGGATGGAGACCCAGTACTTC. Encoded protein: CASSQAGGWMETQYF.

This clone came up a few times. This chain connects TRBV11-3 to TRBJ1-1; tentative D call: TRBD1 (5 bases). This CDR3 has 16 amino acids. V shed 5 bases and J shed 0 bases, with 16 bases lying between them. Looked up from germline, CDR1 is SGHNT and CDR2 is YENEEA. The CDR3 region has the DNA TGTGCCAGCAGCCGTATAGGGGAACAGATGAACACTGAAGCTTTCTTT. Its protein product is CASSRIGEQMNTEAFF.

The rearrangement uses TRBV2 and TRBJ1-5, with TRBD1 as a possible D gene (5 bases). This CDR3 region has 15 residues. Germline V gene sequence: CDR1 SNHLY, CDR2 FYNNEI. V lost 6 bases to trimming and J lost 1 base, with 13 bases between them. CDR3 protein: CASSPLEGSNQPQHF. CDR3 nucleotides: TGTGCCAGCAGCCCCTTGGAGGGGAGCAATCAGCCCCAGCATTTT. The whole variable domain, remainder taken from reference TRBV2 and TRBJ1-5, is EPEVTQTPSHQVTQMGQEVILRCVPISNHLYFYWYRQILGQKVEFLVSFYNNEISEKSEIFDDQFSVERPDGSNFTLKIRSTKLEDSAMYFCASSPLEGSNQPQHFGDGTRLSIL.

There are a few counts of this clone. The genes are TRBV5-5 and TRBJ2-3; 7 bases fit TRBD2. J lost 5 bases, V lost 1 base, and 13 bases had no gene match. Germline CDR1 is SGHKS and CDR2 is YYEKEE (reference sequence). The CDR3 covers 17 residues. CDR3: CASSLRVARGGRDTQYF. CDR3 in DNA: TGTGCCAGCAGCTTGAGAGTAGCGCGGGGAGGGAGAGATACGCAGTATTTT.

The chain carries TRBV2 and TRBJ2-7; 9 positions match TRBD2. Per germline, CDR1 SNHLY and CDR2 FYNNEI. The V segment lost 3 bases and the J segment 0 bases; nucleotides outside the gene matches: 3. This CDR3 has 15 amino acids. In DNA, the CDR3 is TGTGCCAGCAGTGAGAAGCGGGGGGACTCCTACGAGCAGTACTTC. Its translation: CASSEKRGDSYEQYF.

The CDR3 sequence is CASSLNRQGKETQYF. The CDR3 DNA reads as TGTGCCAGCAGCTTAAATCGACAGGGTAAAGAGACCCAGTACTTC. The V and J genes are TRBV7-2 and TRBJ2-5; 7 nucleotides line up with TRBD1. The germline gives CDR1 SGHTA, CDR2 FQGNSA. J was trimmed by 3 bases and V by 2 bases; bases with no gene match: 6. The CDR3 sequence is 15 residues long.

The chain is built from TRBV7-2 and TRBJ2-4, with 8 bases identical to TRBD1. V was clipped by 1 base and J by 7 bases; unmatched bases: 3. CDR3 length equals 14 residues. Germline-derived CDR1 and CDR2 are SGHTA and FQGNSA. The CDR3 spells CASSLDRGTNIQYF. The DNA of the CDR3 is TGTGCCAGCAGCTTAGACAGGGGGACGAACATTCAGTACTTC.

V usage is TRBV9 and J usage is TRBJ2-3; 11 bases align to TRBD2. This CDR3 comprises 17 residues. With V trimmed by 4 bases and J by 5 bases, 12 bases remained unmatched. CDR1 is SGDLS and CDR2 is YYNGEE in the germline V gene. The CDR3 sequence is CASSLTPTSGEGDTQYF. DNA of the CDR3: TGTGCCAGCAGCCTCACCCCGACTAGCGGGGAGGGAGATACGCAGTATTTT.

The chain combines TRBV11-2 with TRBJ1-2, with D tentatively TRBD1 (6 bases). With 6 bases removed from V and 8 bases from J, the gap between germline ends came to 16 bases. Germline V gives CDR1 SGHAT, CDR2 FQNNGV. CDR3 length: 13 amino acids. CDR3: CASRLRGIGGYTF. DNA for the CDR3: TGTGCCAGCAGACTTAGGGGGATAGGGGGCTACACCTTC.

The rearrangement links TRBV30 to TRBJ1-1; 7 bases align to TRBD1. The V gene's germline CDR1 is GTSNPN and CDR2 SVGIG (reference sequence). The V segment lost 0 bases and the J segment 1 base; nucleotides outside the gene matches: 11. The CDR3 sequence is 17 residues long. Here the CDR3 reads CAWSVVTLRGWNTEAFF. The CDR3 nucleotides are TGTGCCTGGAGTGTCGTCACCCTCAGGGGGTGGAACACTGAAGCTTTCTTT. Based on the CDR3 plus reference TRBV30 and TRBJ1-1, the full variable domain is SQTIHQWPATLVQPVGSPLSLECTVEGTSNPNLYWYRQAAGRGLQLLFYSVGIGQISSEVPQNLSASRPQDRQFILSSKKLLLSDSGFYLCAWSVVTLRGWNTEAFFGQGTRLTVV.

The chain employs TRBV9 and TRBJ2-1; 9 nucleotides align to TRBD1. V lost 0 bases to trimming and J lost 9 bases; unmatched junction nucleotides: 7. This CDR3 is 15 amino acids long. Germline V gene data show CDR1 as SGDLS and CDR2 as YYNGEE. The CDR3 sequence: CASSVDDRGSGEQFF. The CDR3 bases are TGTGCCAGCAGCGTAGATGACAGGGGGTCGGGTGAGCAGTTCTTC.